Given below is one T cell receptor beta chain in context. Its binding antigen is unknown. This entry comes from a study of cytomegalovirus exposure and HLA in healthy donors (dated by TCRdb to the late 2010s). Broadly, across the study: An earlier analysis of roughly 500 of the donors reported roughly 270 Gb of sequence data and around 120 million unique TCR beta sequences from 190 million or so T cells. Approximately 300 gigabases of sequencing data and tens of millions of unique TCR sequences were included in an early release covering under 650 HLA-typed donors. The genetic ancestry cluster associated with self-reported Caucasian donors included about 81% of the roughly 400 genotyped donors. The study aimed to test whether cataloging public T cell receptors could reveal signatures of past pathogen exposure. The T cell repertoires of 666 subjects were profiled by immunosequencing and related to cytomegalovirus serostatus. A separate validation cohort of over a hundred different subjects was used in addition to the roughly 670-subject first cohort. The study combined high-throughput TCR immunosequencing, statistical association of individual TCRs with disease status, and machine learning to predict cytomegalovirus infection status. In a later analysis, previously published TCR beta repertoires from 550 to 700 donors were re-analyzed and high-resolution HLA genotyping was added so that TCR occurrence patterns could be studied. In the later analysis, no new phenotypic data were used to find candidate immune exposures; instead, reliance was placed on TCR beta sequences and their occurrence across donors. In an earlier analysis of 587 of the donors, high-throughput TCR beta sequencing was used to judge whether each TCR beta V gene segment behaved as functional or pseudogenic. Donor age, sex, ethnicity and CMV serostatus were compiled alongside the repertoire data. A later genetic analysis took genome-wide SNP genotypes for about 55% of the 666 donors and used that subset as a discovery cohort. Every discovery cohort repertoire had been produced on one sequencing platform. HLA typing included class I and class II loci at four-digit resolution. The number of typed donors differed by locus: about 629-640 for A, B, C, DRB1 and DQB1; 500 to 550 for DQA1; approximately 600 for DPA1; and some 430 for DPB1. A handful of DR-DQ haplotypes were handled as single units for association and clustering because linkage in the cohort was strong. On average, roughly 250,000 unique TCR beta nucleotide sequences were sequenced per donor among some 420 genotyped donors of the cohort, with about 19% of those sequences being non-productive. Findings and caveats that apply to the study as a whole: Some 15 rarely observed V segments, including chromosome 9 orphons, were excluded from the earlier analysis of about 600 of the donors because counts were too low. When HLA alleles, especially DR and DQ, strongly co-occurred, attributing TCR associations to individual alleles was difficult. An earlier analysis of around 540 of the donors showed that most TCR beta V segments appeared in productive rearrangements either about 87% or about 30% of the time, which broadly matched IMGT annotations. According to a later genetic analysis, donors in an Asian-associated ancestry cluster had fewer N-insertions in productive TCRs than the approximately 670-donor mean. HLA typing was unavailable for some donors at each locus, so association tests used only the typed subset. Cytomegalovirus status was reported to be diagnosed by the classifier with high specificity and sensitivity in both the original and validation cohorts. Several of the top co-occurrence clusters appeared to be linked to parvovirus B19, influenza, CMV and Epstein-Barr virus, according to a later analysis. In the study, some 160 TCR beta chains were listed as associated with cytomegalovirus. Only TCR beta chains were sequenced in this cohort, and the absence of alpha or paired-chain data limited detectable features. In vitro tests confirmed that a few of the cytomegalovirus-associated TCR beta chains recognize cytomegalovirus antigens. Most TCR sequences were observed very rarely across donors, whereas some public TCRs were present in many individuals. A group of highly shared sequence variants was considered likely to be a technical artifact of the sequencing pipeline. Correlated functional status among segregating V segments might reflect linkage disequilibrium, but an unknown experimental factor could not be ruled out. Compared with equally common non-associated chains, HLA-associated TCR beta chains in a later analysis were more clonally expanded and had lower generation probabilities. According to a later analysis, TCR association rates differed among HLA loci, with DRB1 alleles showing the most associated TCRs and HLA-C alleles showing the fewest. The authors suggested that the approach could potentially be extended to other disease states and immunological phenotypes. CMV serostatus was the only immune exposure information available for the cohort. A later analysis associated about 17,000 TCR beta sequences with specific HLA alleles at a false discovery rate of 0.05. A later analysis found that most CMV-associated TCR beta chains appeared HLA-restricted, with HLA associations seemingly driven largely by CMV exposure. In a later genetic analysis, a missense DCLRE1C variant was associated with V-gene and J-gene trimming of TCR beta chains, and the association was replicated in an independent cohort. A further reported finding was that TCR beta sequences accurately predicted the HLA-A and HLA-B alleles for most subjects in the first cohort. Presence/absence analyses assumed roughly uniform sequencing depth across donors, an assumption that may not hold. Because the 87-base-pair reads could not distinguish some IMGT-functional V segments, including TRBV6-2 and TRBV6-3, those segments were excluded.

Receptor libraries were prepared by the immunoSEQ multiplex PCR assay. A mixture of 60 forward primers for TCR Vbeta segments and 13 reverse primers for TCR Jbeta segments was used in the multiplex PCR. The CDR3 region of rearranged TCR beta genes was amplified from genomic DNA with a multiplex PCR assay. On the Illumina HiSeq System, the amplified TCR beta libraries were sequenced as 87-base-pair reads. For the original study's pipeline: Across the 700 or so repertoires, a later analysis counted 80 million or so unique TCR beta chains, around 11 million of which were shared by at least two donors. Raw reads were error-corrected and collapsed into unique sequences by a nearest-neighbor algorithm in which closely related sequences were merged to remove PCR and sequencing errors. V, D and J gene segments were assigned by aligning CDR3 sequences to IMGT reference sequences. For a sequence to be retained, at least a six-nucleotide match to both a V gene segment and a J gene segment was required. A rearrangement was called productive if the CDR3 had no stop codons and remained in frame with V and J, and every other rearrangement was called non-productive. Following IMGT convention, CDR3 was defined as the stretch from the second conserved V-encoded cysteine to the conserved J-encoded phenylalanine. The earlier analysis of about 570 of the donors excluded any sequence lacking an unambiguous match to a single V gene segment. In an earlier analysis of some 590 of the donors, V segments were called functional above 56.7% productive rearrangements and were called segregating when the between-donor standard deviation exceeded 5%. A statistical classification framework was developed to diagnose cytomegalovirus status using the catalog of TCR beta chain sequences. In a later analysis, V and J genes were assigned by comparing TCR nucleotide sequences against IMGT/GENE-DB human TR gene sequences. The TCRdist pipeline was used in a later analysis to assign CDR3 sequences and most-parsimonious VDJ recombination scenarios. In a later analysis, each TCR beta chain was defined by its CDR3 amino acid sequence together with its V-gene family, and reads without a unique V-gene family were excluded. In a later analysis, fewer than 600 highly shared, low-generation-probability nucleotide sequences were removed to address suspected cross-contamination and a sequencing artifact. In a later analysis, a clonal expansion index was calculated for each public chain from normalized within-repertoire ranks of inferred template counts. In a later analysis, generation probabilities were computed using a VDJ recombination model fitted to out-of-frame rearrangements, and the results were checked against IGoR. In a later analysis, TCR-TCR, TCR-HLA and TCR-CMV co-occurrence was scored with hypergeometric tests, and a repertoire-size bias correction was applied to TCR pairs. False discovery rates were estimated in a later analysis by permuting HLA or CMV assignments 20 times. In a later analysis, co-occurring TCRs were grouped using DBSCAN, and TCRdist sequence similarity was added for clustering within HLA-allele-positive subsets. For co-occurrence clustering, repertoires with fewer than 30,000 or more than 120,000 public chains were excluded, along with roughly 5 repertoires with anomalous nucleotide sharing. TCRdb re-hosts the immuneACCESS table, in-frame sequences only. Its copies lack some clones; in the studies checked, an unresolved V gene accounts for under half of them, and the cause for the rest is not known. The V and J calls and clone size are taken from that table; D and trimming were inferred from the DNA. This sample's clone table shows some 48,000 clones. The ten largest clones represent roughly 26% of the sample.

The CDR3 starts with the cysteine, ends with the phenylalanine, and has 16 residues. The kept DNA is CDR3 alone, 48 bases in frame from the first base. CDR1 is given as SGHAT and CDR2 as FQNNGV, both from the germline V gene. At the junction V is shortened by 5 bases and J by 7 bases; bases outside the gene matches: 7. The cohort was made up of 666 healthy bone marrow donors. At the time of sampling, every cohort member was nominally healthy, though immune exposures that went unrecorded were likely present. The donor tested CMV seropositive, placing the donor among the 289 seropositive members of the cohort. A peripheral blood sample was collected from each donor, and TCR beta sequencing was performed on peripheral blood mononuclear cells. Genomic DNA extraction from the blood cell samples was performed with the Qiagen DNeasy Blood Extraction Kit.

Sequenced sample: PBMCs. The V and J genes are TRBV11-2 and TRBJ2-1; 14 bases in between match TRBD2. The TCR sequence derives from a man in his forties in good health and CMV-seropositive. The CDR3 sequence is CASSVRLAGGPNEQFF. The sequence in DNA is TGTGCCAGCAGCGTCCGACTAGCGGGAGGGCCTAATGAGCAGTTCTTC.